The sequence of this T cell receptor beta chain was determined in a study of blood T cell repertoires in COVID-19. In the study's own analysis: Reference gene primer amplification in the assay estimated nucleated cell counts. The assay was immunoSEQ multiplex PCR, and TCRdb's table has in-frame clones only and misses some. The V and J calls and the clone size are those of that table, but D and trimming were determined from the DNA. The sample has about 95,000 clones; over 70% are singletons. The V segment lost 0 bases and the J segment 6 bases; nucleotides outside the gene matches: 6. This CDR3 is 15 amino acids long. In germline, CDR1 is SGDLS, CDR2 YYNGEE.

The gene calls are TRBV9 and TRBJ2-7; TRBD2 agrees at 10 bases. This clonotype was obtained from an elderly man with active or convalescent COVID-19. What was sequenced was peripheral blood. The CDR3 DNA is TGTGCCAGCAGCGTAGGGTCTAGCGGGGGTTCCGAGCAGTACTTC. Its translation is CASSVGSSGGSEQYF. Together with reference TRBV9 and TRBJ2-7, the CDR3 gives the full variable domain: DSGVTQTPKHLITATGQRVTLRCSPRSGDLSVYWYQQSLDQGLQFLIQYYNGEERAKGNILERFSAQQFPDLHSELNLSSLELGDSALYFCASSVGSSGGSEQYFGPGTRLTVT.